This T cell receptor (beta chain) was captured in a study of blood T cell repertoires in COVID-19. The wider study: PBMCs, B-cell-depleted T cells, or T cells provided the cDNA or gDNA that made up the material.

CDR1 is SGDLS and CDR2 is YYNGEE in the germline V gene. This CDR3 spans 16 amino acids. J was trimmed by 0 bases and V by 3 bases; bases with no gene match: 6. This table comes from immunoSEQ multiplex PCR, and its TCRdb copy is limited to in-frame clones, with some not included. Of 250,000 to 400,000 clones in the sample, about 90% were seen once. It was during active infection that Seattle patients were enrolled and then longitudinally followed. V usage is TRBV9 and J usage is TRBJ2-4; 7 bases align to TRBD1. Sequencing was carried out using peripheral blood. This clonotype was obtained from a woman in her 30s with COVID-19, enrolled during active disease. As DNA, the CDR3 is TGTGCCAGCAGCGATCGACAGGGTCAAGCCAAAAACATTCAGTACTTC. It specifies CASSDRQGQAKNIQYF. Looking up the rest from reference TRBV9 and TRBJ2-4 gives the full variable domain: DSGVTQTPKHLITATGQRVTLRCSPRSGDLSVYWYQQSLDQGLQFLIQYYNGEERAKGNILERFSAQQFPDLHSELNLSSLELGDSALYFCASSDRQGQAKNIQYFGAGTRLSVL.